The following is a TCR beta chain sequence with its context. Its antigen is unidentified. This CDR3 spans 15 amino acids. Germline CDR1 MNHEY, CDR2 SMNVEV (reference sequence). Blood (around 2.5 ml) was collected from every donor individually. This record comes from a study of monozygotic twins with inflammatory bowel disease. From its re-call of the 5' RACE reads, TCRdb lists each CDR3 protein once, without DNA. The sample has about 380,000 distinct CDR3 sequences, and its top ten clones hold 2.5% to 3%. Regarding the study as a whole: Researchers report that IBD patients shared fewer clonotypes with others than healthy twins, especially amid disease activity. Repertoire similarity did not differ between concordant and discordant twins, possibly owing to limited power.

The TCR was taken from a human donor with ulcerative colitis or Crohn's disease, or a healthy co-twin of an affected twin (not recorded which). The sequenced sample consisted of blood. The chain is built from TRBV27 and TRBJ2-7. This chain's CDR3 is CASSSRRRDSYEQYF.